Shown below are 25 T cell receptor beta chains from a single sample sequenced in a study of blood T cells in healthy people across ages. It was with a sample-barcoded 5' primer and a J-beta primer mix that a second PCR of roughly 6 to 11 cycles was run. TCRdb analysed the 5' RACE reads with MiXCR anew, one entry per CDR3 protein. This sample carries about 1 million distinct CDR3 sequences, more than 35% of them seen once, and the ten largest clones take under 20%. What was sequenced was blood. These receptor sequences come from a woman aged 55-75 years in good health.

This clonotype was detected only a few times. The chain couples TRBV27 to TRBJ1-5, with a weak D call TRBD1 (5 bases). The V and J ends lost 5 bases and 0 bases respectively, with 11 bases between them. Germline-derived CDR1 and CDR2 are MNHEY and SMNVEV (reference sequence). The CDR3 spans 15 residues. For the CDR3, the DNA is TGTGCCAGCAGTCCCCAGGGAAATAGCAATCAGCCCCAGCATTTT. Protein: CASSPQGNSNQPQHF.

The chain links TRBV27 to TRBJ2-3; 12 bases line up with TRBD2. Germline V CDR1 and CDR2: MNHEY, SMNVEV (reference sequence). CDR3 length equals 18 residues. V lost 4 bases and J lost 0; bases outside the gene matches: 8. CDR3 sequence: CASSWTSGAPLSTDTQYF. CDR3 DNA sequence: TGTGCCAGCAGTTGGACTAGCGGGGCCCCCCTAAGCACAGATACGCAGTATTTT.

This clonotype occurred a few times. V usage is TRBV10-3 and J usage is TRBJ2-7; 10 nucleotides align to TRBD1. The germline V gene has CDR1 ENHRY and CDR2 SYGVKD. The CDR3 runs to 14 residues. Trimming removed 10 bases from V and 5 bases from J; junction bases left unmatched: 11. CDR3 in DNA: TGTGCCACGGGACCGGGACAGGGGTTAAACGAGCAGTACTTC. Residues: CATGPGQGLNEQYF.

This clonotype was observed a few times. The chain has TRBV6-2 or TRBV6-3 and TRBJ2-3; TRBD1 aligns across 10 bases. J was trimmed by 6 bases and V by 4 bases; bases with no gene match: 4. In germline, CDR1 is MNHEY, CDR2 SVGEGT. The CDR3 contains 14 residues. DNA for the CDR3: TGTGCCAGCAGTTTTAGACAGGGGGCTGATACGCAGTATTTT. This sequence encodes CASSFRQGADTQYF.

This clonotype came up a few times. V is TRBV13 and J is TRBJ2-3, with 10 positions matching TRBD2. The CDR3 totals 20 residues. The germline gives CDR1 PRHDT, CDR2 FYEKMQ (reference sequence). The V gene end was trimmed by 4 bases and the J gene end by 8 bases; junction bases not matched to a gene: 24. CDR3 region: CASSSIETGPGVAGGVTQYF. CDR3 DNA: TGTGCCAGCAGCTCAATCGAGACAGGCCCCGGGGTAGCGGGAGGAGTTACGCAGTATTTT. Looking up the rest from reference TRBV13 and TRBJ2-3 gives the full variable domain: AAGVIQSPRHLIKEKRETATLKCYPIPRHDTVYWYQQGPGQDPQFLISFYEKMQSDKGSIPDRFSAQQFSDYHSELNMSSLELGDSALYFCASSSIETGPGVAGGVTQYFGPGTRLTVL.

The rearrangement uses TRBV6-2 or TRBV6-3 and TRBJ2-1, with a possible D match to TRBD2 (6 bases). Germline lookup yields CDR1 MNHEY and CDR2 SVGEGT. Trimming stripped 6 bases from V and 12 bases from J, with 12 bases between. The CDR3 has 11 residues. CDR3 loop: CASSRENVQFF. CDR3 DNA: TGTGCCAGCAGCCGGGAGAACGTGCAGTTCTTC.

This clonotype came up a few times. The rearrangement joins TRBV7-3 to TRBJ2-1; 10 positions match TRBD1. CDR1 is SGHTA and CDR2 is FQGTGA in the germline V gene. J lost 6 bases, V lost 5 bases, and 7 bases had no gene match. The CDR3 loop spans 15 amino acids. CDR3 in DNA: TGTGCCAGCAGCGTGGGACAGGGGACGGGCAATGAGCAGTTCTTC. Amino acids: CASSVGQGTGNEQFF. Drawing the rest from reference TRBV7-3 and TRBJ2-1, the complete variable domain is GAGVSQTPSNKVTEKGKYVELRCDPISGHTALYWYRQSLGQGPEFLIYFQGTGAADDSGLPNDRFFAVRPEGSVSTLKIQRTERGDSAVYLCASSVGQGTGNEQFFGPGTRLTVL.

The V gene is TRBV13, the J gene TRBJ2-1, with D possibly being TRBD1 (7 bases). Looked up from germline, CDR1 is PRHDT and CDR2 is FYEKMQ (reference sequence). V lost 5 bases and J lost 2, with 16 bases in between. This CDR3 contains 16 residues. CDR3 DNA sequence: TGTGCCAGCAGCCCGGGGGCCGGGACAGCCTACAATGAGCAGTTCTTC. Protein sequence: CASSPGAGTAYNEQFF.

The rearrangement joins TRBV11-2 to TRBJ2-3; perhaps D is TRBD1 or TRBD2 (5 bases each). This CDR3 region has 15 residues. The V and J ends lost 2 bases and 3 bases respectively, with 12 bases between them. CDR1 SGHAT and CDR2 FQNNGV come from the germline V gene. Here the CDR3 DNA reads TGTGCCAGCAGCTTACTTGACTGGGGGACAGATACGCAGTATTTT. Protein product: CASSLLDWGTDTQYF.

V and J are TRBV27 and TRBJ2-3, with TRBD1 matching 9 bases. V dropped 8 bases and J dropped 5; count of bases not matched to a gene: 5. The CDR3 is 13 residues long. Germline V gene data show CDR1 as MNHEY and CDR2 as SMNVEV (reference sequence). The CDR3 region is CASVDRGVDTQYF. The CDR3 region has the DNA TGTGCCAGCGTTGACAGGGGGGTAGATACGCAGTATTTT.

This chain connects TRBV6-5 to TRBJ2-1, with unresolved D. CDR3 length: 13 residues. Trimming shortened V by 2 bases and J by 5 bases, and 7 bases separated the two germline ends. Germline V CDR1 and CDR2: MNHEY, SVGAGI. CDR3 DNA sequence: TGTGCCAGCAGTTACCCCCCCGACAATGAGCAGTTCTTC. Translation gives CASSYPPDNEQFF.

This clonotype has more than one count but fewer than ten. The CDR3 reads CSVDGVDGLVTDTQYF. Here the CDR3 DNA reads TGCAGCGTTGATGGGGTTGACGGATTAGTCACAGATACGCAGTATTTT. The chain employs TRBV29-1 and TRBJ2-3; D uncertain. V was trimmed by 3 bases and J by 2 bases, leaving 18 bases between them. From germline, CDR1 is SQVTM and CDR2 ANQGSEA. This CDR3 is 16 amino acids long.

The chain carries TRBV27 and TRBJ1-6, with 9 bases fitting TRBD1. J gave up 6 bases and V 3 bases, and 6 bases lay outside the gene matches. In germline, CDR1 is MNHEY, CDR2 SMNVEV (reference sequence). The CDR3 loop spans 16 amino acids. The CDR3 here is CASSFQHRGLNSPLHF. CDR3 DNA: TGTGCCAGCAGTTTCCAACACAGGGGGCTTAATTCACCCCTCCACTTT.

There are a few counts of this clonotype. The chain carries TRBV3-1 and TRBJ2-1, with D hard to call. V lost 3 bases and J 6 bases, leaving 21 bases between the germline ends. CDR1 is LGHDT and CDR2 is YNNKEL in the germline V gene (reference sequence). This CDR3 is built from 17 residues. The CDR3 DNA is TGTGCCAGCAGCCACACTAAGGGTTCTCTATCAGTCAATGAGCAGTTCTTC. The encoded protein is CASSHTKGSLSVNEQFF.

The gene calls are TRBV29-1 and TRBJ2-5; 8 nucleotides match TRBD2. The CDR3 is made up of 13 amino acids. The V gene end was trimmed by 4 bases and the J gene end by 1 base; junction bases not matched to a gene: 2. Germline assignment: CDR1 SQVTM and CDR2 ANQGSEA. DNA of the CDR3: TGCAGCGTTGTAGCGGGGAGCCAAGAGACCCAGTACTTC. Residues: CSVVAGSQETQYF.

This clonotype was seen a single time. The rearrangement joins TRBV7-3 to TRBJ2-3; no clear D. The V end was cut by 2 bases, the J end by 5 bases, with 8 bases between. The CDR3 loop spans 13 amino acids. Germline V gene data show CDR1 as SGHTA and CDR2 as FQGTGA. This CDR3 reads CASSLWAEDTQYF. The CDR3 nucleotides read TGTGCCAGCAGCTTATGGGCGGAAGATACGCAGTATTTT.

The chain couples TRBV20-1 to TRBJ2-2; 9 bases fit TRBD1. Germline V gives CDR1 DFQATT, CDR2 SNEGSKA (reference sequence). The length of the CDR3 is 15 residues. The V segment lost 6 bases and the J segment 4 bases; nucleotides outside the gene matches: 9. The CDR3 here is CSASPGQGFTGELFF. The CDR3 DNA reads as TGCAGTGCGTCGCCGGGACAGGGATTCACCGGGGAGCTGTTTTTT.

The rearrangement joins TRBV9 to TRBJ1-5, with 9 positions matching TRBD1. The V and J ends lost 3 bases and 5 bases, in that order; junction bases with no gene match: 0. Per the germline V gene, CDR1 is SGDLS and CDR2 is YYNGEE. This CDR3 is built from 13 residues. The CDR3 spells CASSGQGDQPQHF. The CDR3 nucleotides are TGTGCCAGCAGCGGACAGGGGGATCAGCCCCAGCATTTT.

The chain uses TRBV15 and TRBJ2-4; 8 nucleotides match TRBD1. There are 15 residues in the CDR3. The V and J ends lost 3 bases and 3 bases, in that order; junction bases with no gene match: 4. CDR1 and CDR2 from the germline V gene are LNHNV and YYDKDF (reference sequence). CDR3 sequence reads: CATSSGQGSKNIQYF. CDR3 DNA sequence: TGTGCCACCAGCAGTGGACAGGGCAGCAAAAACATTCAGTACTTC.

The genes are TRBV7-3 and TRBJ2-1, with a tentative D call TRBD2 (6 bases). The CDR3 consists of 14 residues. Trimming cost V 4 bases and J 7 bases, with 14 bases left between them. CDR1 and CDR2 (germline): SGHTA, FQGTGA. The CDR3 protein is CASSSLGSGNEQFF. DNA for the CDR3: TGTGCCAGCAGCTCCTTAGGGAGCGGGAATGAGCAGTTCTTC.

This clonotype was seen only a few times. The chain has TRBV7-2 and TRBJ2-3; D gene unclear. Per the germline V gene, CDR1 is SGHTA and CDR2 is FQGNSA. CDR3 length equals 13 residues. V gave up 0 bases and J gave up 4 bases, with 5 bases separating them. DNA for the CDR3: TGTGCCAGCAGCTTAGCTCCCCCAGATACGCAGTATTTT. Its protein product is CASSLAPPDTQYF.

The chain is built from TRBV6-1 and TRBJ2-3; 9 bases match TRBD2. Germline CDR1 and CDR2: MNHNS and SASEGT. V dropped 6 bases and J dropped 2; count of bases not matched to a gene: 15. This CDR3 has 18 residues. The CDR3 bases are TGTGCCAGCAGCCTCCTCGGCAAGCGGGGGGCGACCACAGATACGCAGTATTTT. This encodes CASSLLGKRGATTDTQYF.

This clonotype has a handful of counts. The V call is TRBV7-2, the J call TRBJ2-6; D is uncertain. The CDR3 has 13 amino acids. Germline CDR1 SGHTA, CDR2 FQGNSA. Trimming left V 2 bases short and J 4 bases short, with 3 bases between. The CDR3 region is CASSLRGANVLTF. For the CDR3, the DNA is TGTGCCAGCAGCTTAAGAGGGGCCAACGTCCTGACTTTC.

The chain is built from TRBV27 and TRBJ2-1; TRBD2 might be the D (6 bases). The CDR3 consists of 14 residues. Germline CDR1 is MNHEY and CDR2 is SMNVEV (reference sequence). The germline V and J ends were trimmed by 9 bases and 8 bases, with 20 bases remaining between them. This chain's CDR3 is CASGEEGRHDEQFF. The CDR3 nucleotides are TGTGCCAGTGGGGAGGAGGGCCGCCACGATGAGCAGTTCTTC.

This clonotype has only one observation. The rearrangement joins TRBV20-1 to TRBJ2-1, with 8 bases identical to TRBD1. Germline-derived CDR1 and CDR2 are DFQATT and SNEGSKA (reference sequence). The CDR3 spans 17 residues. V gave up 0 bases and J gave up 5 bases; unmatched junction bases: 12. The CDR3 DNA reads TGCAGTGCTAGAGATGATTTTATGGGACAGGCCAACAATGAGCAGTTCTTC. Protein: CSARDDFMGQANNEQFF.